What follows is one T cell receptor (beta chain) and its context. The target of this receptor is not known. A read error may explain this, as a much larger clone is one base away. From the cysteine up to the phenylalanine, the CDR3 has a length of 14 residues. The entry retains the CDR3 DNA only, 42 bases that are in frame from base 1. V and J lose 4 bases and 6 bases, and a span of 12 bases separates them. CDR1 and CDR2 are read off the germline V gene (reference sequence) as MNHEY and SMNVEV. This sample was included in a study of CD8 T cells in ankylosing spondylitis (dated by TCRdb to 2015 to 2018). Regarding the study in general: The study set out to find disease-linked TCR variants by profiling T cell receptor beta repertoires in ankylosing spondylitis patients and healthy donors. The full study cohort was made up of approximately 24 ankylosing spondylitis patients and 95 to 130 healthy donors. Samples of peripheral blood were taken, and for ankylosing spondylitis patients, synovial fluid was collected as well. The paper's findings and limits, for the study overall: Some of the motif variants had been reported before in the synovial fluid and blood of reactive arthritis patients, a finding that suggests common disease-initiation mechanisms. According to the report, matched synovial fluid samples from ankylosing spondylitis patients were significantly enriched for the disease-linked clones. A TCR beta motif of fewer than 10 highly homologous amino acid variants appeared characteristic of blood from ankylosing spondylitis patients. In peripheral blood, the disease-linked clones were found at relatively low frequencies and had a CD8+ phenotype.

TCRdb records Illumina HiSeq 2500 as the sequencer. Quantitative 5'-RACE with molecular barcodes was used to prepare TCR beta libraries. The authors' analysis ran thus. To identify disease-linked TCR variants, a new computational method was used, one built on a probabilistic model of VDJ rearrangement. Clones were called with MiXCR by TCRdb after fastp trimmed the public reads at Q25, and only in-frame beta chains were retained. Entries are consolidated by CDR3 protein sequence, retaining the most common genes and DNA. The V and J calls were determined by TCRdb, not by the authors. Present in this sample are 100,000 to 150,000 distinct CDR3 sequences, roughly a tenth of which were seen just once. In total, the top ten clones hold approximately 3.3% of the sample.

The specimen was blood, either unsorted or a sorted T cell fraction (not recorded which). The V and J segments used are TRBV27 and TRBJ2-2; the best D guess is TRBD1, with 6 bases matching. This TCR derives from a male donor with ankylosing spondylitis or in good health (not recorded which). The nucleotide sequence is given as TGTGCCAGCAGTTCCAAACAGGGTTCCGGGGAGCTGTTTTTT. The encoded protein is CASSSKQGSGELFF.